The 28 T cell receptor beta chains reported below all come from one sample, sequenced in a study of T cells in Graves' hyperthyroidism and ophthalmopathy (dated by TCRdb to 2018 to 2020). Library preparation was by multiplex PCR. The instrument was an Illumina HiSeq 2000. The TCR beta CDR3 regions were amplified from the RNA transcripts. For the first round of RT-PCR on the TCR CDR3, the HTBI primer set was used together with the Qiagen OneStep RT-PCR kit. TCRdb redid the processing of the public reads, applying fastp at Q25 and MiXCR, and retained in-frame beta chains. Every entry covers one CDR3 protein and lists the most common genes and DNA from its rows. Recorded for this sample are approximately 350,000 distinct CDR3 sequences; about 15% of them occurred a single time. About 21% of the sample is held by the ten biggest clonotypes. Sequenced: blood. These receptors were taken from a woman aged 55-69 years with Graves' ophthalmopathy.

CDR3 residues: CASSSSPGRKNEKLFF. DNA for the CDR3: TGTGCCAGCAGTTCATCGCCGGGCAGGAAAAATGAAAAACTGTTTTTT. The chain carries TRBV6-1 and TRBJ1-4, with D unclear. Germline V CDR1 and CDR2: MNHNS, SASEGT. V was cut by 5 bases and J by 5 bases, with 18 bases left in between. The CDR3 runs to 16 residues.

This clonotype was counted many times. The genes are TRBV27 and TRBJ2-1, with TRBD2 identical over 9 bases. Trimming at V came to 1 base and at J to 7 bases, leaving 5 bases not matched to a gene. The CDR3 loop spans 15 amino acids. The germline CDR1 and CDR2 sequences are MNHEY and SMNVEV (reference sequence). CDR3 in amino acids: CASSLFAGGANEQFF. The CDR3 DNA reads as TGTGCCAGCAGTTTATTTGCGGGAGGGGCGAATGAGCAGTTCTTC.

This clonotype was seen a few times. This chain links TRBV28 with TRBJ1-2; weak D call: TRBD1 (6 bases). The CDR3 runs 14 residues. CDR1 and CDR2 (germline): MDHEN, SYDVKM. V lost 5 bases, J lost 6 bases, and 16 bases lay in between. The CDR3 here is CASSPLQGAHGYTF. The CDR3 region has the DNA TGTGCCAGCAGTCCCCTACAGGGAGCTCATGGCTACACCTTC.

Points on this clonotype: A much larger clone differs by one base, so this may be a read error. The CDR3, as DNA: TGTGCCATCAGTGCAAGAGGTTCGGCCCACGAGCAGTACTTC. Amino acids: CAISARGSAHEQYF. V gene TRBV10-3 combines with J gene TRBJ2-7; D remains unclear. The germline CDR1 and CDR2 sequences are ENHRY and SYGVKD. The CDR3 totals 14 residues. V gave up 4 bases and J gave up 5 bases, with 15 bases separating them.

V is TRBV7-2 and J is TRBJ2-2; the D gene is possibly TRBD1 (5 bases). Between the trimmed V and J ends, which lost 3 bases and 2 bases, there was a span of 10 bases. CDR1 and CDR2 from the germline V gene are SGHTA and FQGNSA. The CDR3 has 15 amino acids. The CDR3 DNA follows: TGTGCCAGCAGCTTCAGGGCCCCAAACACCGGGGAGCTGTTTTTT. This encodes CASSFRAPNTGELFF.

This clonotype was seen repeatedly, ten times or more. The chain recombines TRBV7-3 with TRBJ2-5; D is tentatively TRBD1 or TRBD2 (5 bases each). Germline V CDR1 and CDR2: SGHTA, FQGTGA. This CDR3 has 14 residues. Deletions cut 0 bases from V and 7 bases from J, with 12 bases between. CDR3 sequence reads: CASSLTGRAGTQYF. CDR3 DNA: TGTGCCAGCAGCTTAACGGGCAGGGCGGGGACCCAGTACTTC.

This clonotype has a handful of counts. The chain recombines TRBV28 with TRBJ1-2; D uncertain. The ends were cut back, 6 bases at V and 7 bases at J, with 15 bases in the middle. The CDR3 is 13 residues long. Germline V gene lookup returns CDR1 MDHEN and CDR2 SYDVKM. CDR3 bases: TGTGCCAGCAGCAACACCGGGAGGGCTGGCTACACCTTC. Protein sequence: CASSNTGRAGYTF.

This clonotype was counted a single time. CDR3 sequence: CASSLARANQPQHF. The CDR3 nucleotides read TGTGCCAGCAGTTTAGCCAGAGCGAATCAGCCCCAGCATTTT. J is TRBJ1-5 and V is TRBV27; D unresolved. Trimming stripped 2 bases from V and 4 bases from J, with 9 bases between. This CDR3 has 14 residues. Per the germline V gene, CDR1 is MNHEY and CDR2 is SMNVEV (reference sequence).

The CDR3 sequence is CASSHPNPGPPNEQFF. The CDR3 DNA reads as TGTGCCAGCAGCCACCCCAACCCGGGACCACCCAATGAGCAGTTCTTC. The chain uses TRBV4-2 and TRBJ2-1; tentatively, D is TRBD1 or TRBD2 (5 bases each). This CDR3 is built from 16 residues. V was clipped by 3 bases and J by 6 bases, with 18 bases between them. The germline V gene encodes CDR1 LGHNA and CDR2 YNFKEQ.

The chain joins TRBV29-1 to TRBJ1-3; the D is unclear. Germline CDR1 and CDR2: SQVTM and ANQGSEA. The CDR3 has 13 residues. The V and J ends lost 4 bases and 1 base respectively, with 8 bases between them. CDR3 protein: CSVARSSGNTIYF. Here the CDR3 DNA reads TGCAGCGTTGCCCGCAGTTCTGGAAACACCATATATTTT.

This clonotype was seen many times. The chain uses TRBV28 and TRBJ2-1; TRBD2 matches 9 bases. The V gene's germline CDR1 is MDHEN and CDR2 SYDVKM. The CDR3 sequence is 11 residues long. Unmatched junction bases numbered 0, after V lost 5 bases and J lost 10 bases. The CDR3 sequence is CASSGLAEQFF. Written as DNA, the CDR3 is TGTGCCAGCAGTGGACTAGCGGAGCAGTTCTTC.

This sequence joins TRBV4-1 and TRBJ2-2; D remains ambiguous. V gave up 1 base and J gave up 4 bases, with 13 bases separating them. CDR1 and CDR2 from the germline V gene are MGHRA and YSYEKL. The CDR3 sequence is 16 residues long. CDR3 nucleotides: TGCGCCAGCAGCCAAGCTCGAGGAGCGCTCACCGGGGAGCTGTTTTTT. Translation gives CASSQARGALTGELFF.

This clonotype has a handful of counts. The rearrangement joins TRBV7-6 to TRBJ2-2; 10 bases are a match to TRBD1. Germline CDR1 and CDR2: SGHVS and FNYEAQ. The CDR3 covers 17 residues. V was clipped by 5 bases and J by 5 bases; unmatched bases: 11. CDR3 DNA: TGTGCCAGCAGCCCCACCCTCCGGACAGGGGGGACCGGGGAGCTGTTTTTT. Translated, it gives CASSPTLRTGGTGELFF.

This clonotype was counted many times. The CDR3 protein is CASSLTPGWNTGELFF. The DNA of the CDR3 is TGTGCCAGCAGCTTAACTCCAGGGTGGAACACCGGGGAGCTGTTTTTT. The chain employs TRBV7-3 and TRBJ2-2, with TRBD1 as a possible D gene (5 bases). CDR3 length equals 16 residues. Trimming took 0 bases from V and 1 from J, leaving 9 bases between them. CDR1 is SGHTA, CDR2 FQGTGA, per germline. The full variable domain, its missing parts supplied by reference TRBV7-3 and TRBJ2-2, is GAGVSQTPSNKVTEKGKYVELRCDPISGHTALYWYRQSLGQGPEFLIYFQGTGAADDSGLPNDRFFAVRPEGSVSTLKIQRTERGDSAVYLCASSLTPGWNTGELFFGEGSRLTVL.

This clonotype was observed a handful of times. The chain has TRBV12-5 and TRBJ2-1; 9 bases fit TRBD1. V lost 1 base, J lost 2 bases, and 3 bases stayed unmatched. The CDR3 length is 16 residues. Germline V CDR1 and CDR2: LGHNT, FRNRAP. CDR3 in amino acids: CASGLETGGAYNEQFF. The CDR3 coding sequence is TGTGCTAGTGGTTTGGAGACAGGGGGTGCCTACAATGAGCAGTTCTTC.

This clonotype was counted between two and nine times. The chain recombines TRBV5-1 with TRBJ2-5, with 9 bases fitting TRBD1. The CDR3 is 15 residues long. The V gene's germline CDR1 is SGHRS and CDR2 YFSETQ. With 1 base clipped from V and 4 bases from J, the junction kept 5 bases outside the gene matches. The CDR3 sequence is CASSLIGQGSETQYF. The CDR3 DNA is TGCGCCAGCAGCTTGATAGGACAGGGGTCAGAGACCCAGTACTTC.

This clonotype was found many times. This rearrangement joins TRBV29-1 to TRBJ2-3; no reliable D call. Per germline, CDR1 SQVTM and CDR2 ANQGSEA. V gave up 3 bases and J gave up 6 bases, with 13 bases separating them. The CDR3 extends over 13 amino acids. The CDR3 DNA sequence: TGCAGCGTTGAGGGGTTAGCAAAGGATACGCAGTATTTT. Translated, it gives CSVEGLAKDTQYF.

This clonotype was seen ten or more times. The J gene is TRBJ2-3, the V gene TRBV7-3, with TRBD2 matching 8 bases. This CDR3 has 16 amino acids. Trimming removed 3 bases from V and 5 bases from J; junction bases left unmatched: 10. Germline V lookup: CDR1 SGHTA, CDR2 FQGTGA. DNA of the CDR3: TGTGCCAGCAGCTTGCAACCGGGACTAGAGGGAGATACGCAGTATTTT. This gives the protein CASSLQPGLEGDTQYF.

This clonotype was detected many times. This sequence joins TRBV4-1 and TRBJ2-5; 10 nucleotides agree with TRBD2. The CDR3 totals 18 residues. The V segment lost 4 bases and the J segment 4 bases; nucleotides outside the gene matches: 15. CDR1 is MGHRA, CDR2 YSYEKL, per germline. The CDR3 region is CASSPEASGRVGVETQYF. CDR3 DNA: TGCGCCAGCAGCCCCGAGGCTAGCGGGAGAGTAGGAGTAGAGACCCAGTACTTC.

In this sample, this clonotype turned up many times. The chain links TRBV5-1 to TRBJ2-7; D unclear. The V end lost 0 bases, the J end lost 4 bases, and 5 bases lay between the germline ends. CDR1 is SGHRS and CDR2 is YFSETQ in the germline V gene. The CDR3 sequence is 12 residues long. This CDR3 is CASSLGEYEQYF. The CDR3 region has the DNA TGCGCCAGCAGCTTGGGGGAATACGAGCAGTACTTC.

The DNA for the CDR3 is TGCGCCAGCAGCTTAACCGGGACTAGCGGGACAAATGAGCAGTTCTTC. Translation: CASSLTGTSGTNEQFF. This chain links TRBV5-1 with TRBJ2-1, with 13 bases aligning to TRBD2. The length of the CDR3 is 16 residues. CDR1 is SGHRS, CDR2 YFSETQ, per germline. The junction had 6 bases not matched to a gene; V was cut back by 2 bases and J by 7 bases.

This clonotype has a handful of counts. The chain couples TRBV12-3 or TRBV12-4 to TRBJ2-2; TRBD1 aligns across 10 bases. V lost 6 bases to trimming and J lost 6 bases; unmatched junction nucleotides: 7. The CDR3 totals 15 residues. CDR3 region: CASRPTGGISGELFF. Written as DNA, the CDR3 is TGTGCCAGCAGGCCGACAGGGGGCATTTCCGGGGAGCTGTTTTTT.

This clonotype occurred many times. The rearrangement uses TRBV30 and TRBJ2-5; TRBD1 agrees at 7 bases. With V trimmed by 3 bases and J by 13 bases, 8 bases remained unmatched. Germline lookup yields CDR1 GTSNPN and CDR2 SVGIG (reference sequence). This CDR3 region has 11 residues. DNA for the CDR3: TGTGCCTGGAGAGGGGACAGTCGAAGGTACTTC. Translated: CAWRGDSRRYF.

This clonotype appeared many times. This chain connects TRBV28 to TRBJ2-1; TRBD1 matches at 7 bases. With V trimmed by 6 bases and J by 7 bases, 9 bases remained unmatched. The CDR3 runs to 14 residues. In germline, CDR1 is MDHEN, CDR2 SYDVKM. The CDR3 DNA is TGTGCCAGCAGGAACTCCGGGACAGTTAATGAGCAGTTCTTC. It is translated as CASRNSGTVNEQFF. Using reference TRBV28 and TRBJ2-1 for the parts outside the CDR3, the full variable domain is DVKVTQSSRYLVKRTGEKVFLECVQDMDHENMFWYRQDPGLGLRLIYFSYDVKMKEKGDIPEGYSVSREKKERFSLILESASTNQTSMYLCASRNSGTVNEQFFGPGTRLTVL.

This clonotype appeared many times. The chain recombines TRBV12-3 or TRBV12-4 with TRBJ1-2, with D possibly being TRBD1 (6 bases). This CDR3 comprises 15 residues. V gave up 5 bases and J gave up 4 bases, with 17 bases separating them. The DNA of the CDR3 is TGTGCCAGCAGTCCGCCGGGGGGGCGCGTCTATGGCTACACCTTC. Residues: CASSPPGGRVYGYTF.

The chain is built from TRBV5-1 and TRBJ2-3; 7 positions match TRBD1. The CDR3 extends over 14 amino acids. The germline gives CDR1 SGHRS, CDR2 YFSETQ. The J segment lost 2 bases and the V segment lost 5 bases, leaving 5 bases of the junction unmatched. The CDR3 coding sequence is TGCGCCAGCAGAATAACAGGGGACACAGATACGCAGTATTTT. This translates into CASRITGDTDTQYF.

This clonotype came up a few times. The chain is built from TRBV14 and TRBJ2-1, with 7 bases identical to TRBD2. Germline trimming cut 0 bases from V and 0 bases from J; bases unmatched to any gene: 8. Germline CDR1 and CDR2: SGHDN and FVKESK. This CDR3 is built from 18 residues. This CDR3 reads CASSQDQVWDYSYNEQFF. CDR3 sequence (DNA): TGTGCCAGCAGCCAAGATCAGGTTTGGGACTACTCCTACAATGAGCAGTTCTTC.

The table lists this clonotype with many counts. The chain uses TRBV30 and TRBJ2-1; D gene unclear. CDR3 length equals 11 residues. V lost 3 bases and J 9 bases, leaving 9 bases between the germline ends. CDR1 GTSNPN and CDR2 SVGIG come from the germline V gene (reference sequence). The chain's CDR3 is CAWRLGTEQFF. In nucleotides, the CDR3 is TGTGCCTGGAGACTTGGAACTGAGCAGTTCTTC.